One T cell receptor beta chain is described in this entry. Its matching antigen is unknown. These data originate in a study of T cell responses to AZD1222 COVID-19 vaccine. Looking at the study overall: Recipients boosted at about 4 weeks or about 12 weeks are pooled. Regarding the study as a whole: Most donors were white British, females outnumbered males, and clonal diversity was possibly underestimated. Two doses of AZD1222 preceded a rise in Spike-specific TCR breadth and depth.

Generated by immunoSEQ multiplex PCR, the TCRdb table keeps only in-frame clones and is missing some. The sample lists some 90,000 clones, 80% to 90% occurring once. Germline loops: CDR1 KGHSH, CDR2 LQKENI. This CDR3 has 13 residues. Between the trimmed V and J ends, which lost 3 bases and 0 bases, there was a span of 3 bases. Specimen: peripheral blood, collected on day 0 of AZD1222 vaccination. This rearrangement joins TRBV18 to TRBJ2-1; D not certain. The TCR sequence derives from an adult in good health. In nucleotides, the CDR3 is TGTGCCAGCTCACCCGGCTCCTACAATGAGCAGTTCTTC. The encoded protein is CASSPGSYNEQFF.